This T cell receptor beta chain was identified during a study of metastatic and nonmetastatic thyroid tumors. On the study more broadly: It was across blood and tumor or nodule tissue from malignant and benign thyroid patients that repertoires were compared.

All patients reached thyroid surgery having received no treatment beforehand. The CDR3 has 15 residues. The germline V gene encodes CDR1 SGHRS and CDR2 YFSETQ. Original data processing: For papillary thyroid cancer, a distant-metastasis classifier was constructed from CDR3 differences observed across clinicopathological groups. TCRdb used MiXCR to call clones anew from the PCR reads. TCRdb, not the authors, supplied the V and J calls. The data contain tens of thousands of clones, more than 15% of them seen just once; the ten biggest clones take up roughly a tenth. To note about this clone: A junction boundary mismatches the germline segment, possibly from a read error.

The genes are TRBV5-1 and TRBJ1-1, with 7 bases fitting TRBD1. What was sequenced was blood. The receptor's source is a female donor with papillary thyroid cancer or a benign thyroid nodule (not recorded which). Some clones in this sample may be carry-over from other donors' samples. The CDR3 protein is CASSFTGARSTEDFF. The CDR3 bases are TGCGCCAGCAGCTTCACAGGGGCCCGGAGCACTGAAGATTTCTTT.